This T cell receptor (beta chain) is from a study of blood T cell repertoires in COVID-19. Repertoires were generated with immunoSEQ multiplex PCR, while TCRdb's copy carries only in-frame clones and drops some. The data hold 200,000 or so clones, with roughly four fifths observed a single time. V lost 3 bases, J lost 7 bases, and 9 bases stayed unmatched. Germline lookup yields CDR1 MNHEY and CDR2 SMNVEV (reference sequence). This CDR3 region has 16 residues. The sample comprised peripheral blood. The chain recombines TRBV27 with TRBJ2-5; 12 bases align to TRBD2. The sequence derives from a woman over 75 with COVID-19, enrolled during active disease. The CDR3 coding sequence is TGTGCCAGCAGTTTTCGCCTAGCGGGAGGGATAGGGACCCAGTACTTC. This gives the protein CASSFRLAGGIGTQYF.